This TCR beta chain derives from a study of blood T cell repertoires in COVID-19. Study in general: The analysed material was cDNA or gDNA that came from T cells, B-cell-depleted T cells, or PBMCs.

Generated by immunoSEQ multiplex PCR, the TCRdb table keeps only in-frame clones and is missing some. The sample has tens of thousands of clones, about 85% seen once. This sequence originates from a man in his 70s with acute or convalescent COVID-19. The sequencing sample was made of peripheral blood.

CDR3 amino acids: CASSPGTGQDTQYF. CDR3 sequence (DNA): TGTGCCAGCTCACCCGGGACAGGGCAAGATACGCAGTATTTT. The chain combines TRBV18 with TRBJ2-3, with 9 positions matching TRBD1. This CDR3 has 14 amino acids. Germline V gene data show CDR1 as KGHSH and CDR2 as LQKENI. J was trimmed by 5 bases and V by 3 bases; bases with no gene match: 3. The variable domain in full, with the rest retrieved from reference TRBV18 and TRBJ2-3, is NAGVMQNPRHLVRRRGQEARLRCSPMKGHSHVYWYRQLPEEGLKFMVYLQKENIIDESGMPKERFSAEFPKEGPSILRIQQVVRGDSAAYFCASSPGTGQDTQYFGPGTRLTVL.